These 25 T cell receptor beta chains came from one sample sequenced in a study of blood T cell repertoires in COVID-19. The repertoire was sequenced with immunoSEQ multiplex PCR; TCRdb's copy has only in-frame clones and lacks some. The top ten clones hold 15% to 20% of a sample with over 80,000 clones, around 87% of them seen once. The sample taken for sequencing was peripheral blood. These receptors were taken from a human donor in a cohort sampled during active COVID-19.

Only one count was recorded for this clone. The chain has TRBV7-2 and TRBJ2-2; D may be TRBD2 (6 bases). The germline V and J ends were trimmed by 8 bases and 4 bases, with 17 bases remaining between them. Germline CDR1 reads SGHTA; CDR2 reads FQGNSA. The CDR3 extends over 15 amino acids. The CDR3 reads CASAPGDRSTGELFF. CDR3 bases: TGTGCCAGCGCCCCGGGAGATCGGTCCACCGGGGAGCTGTTTTTT.

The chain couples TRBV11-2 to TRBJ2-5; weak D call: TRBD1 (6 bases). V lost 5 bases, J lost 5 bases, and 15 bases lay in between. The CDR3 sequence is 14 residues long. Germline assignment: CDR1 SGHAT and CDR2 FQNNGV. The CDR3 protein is CASSALGATETQYF. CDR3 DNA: TGTGCCAGCAGCGCCTTGGGGGCGACGGAGACCCAGTACTTC.

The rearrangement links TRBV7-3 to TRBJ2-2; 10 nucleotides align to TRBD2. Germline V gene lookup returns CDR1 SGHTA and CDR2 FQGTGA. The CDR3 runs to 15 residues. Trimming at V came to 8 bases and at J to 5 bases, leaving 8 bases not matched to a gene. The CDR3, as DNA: TGTGCCAGCGGAGTAGGACTAGCGGAGACCGGGGAGCTGTTTTTT. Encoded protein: CASGVGLAETGELFF.

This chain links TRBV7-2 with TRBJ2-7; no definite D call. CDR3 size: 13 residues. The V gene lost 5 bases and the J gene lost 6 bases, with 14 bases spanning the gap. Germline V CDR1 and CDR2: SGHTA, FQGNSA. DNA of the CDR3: TGTGCCAGCAGCCTCGAGACATTTTCCGAGCAGTACTTC. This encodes CASSLETFSEQYF.

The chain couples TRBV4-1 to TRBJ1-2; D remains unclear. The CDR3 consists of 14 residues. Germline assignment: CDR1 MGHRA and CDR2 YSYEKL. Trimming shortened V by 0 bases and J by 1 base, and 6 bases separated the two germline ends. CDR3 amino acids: CASSQEYGNYGYTF. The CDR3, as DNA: TGCGCCAGCAGCCAAGAATACGGTAACTATGGCTACACCTTC.

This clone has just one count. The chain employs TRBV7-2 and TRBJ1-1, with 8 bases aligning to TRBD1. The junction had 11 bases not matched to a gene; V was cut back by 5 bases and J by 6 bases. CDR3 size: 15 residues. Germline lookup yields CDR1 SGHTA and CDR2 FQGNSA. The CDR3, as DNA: TGTGCCAGCAGCCCGCCTTTCACAGGGGGGTCTGAAGCTTTCTTT. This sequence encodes CASSPPFTGGSEAFF.

The DNA of the CDR3 is TGTGCCAGCAGCGCAACCGGGACTACCTCCCACGGGGAGCTGTTTTTT. It encodes CASSATGTTSHGELFF. The chain is built from TRBV9 and TRBJ2-2; 7 bases match TRBD2. The germline gives CDR1 SGDLS, CDR2 YYNGEE. This CDR3 is built from 16 residues. The V and J ends lost 3 bases and 7 bases, in that order; junction bases with no gene match: 12.

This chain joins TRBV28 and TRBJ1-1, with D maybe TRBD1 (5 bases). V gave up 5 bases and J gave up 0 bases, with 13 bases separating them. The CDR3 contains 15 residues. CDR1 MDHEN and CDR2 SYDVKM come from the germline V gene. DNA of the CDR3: TGTGCCAGCAGTCCCGGGGGAATCATGAACACTGAAGCTTTCTTT. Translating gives CASSPGGIMNTEAFF.

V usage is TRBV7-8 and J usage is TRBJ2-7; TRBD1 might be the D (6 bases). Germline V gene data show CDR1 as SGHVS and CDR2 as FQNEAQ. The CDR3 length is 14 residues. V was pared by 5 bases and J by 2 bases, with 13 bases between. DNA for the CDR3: TGTGCCAGCAGCGATCCAGGGACAACCTACGAGCAGTACTTC. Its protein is CASSDPGTTYEQYF.

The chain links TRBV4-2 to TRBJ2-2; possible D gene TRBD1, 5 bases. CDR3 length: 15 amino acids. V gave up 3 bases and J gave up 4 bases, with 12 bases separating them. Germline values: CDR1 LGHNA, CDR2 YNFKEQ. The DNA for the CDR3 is TGTGCCAGCAGCCAGCCGACAGATTCCACCGGGGAGCTGTTTTTT. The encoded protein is CASSQPTDSTGELFF.

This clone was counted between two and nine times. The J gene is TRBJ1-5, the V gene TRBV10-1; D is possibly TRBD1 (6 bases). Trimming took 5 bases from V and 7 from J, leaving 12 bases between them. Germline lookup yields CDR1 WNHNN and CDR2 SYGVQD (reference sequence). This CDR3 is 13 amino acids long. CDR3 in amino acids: CASSSGEYQPQHF. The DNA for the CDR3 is TGCGCCAGCAGTTCAGGGGAATACCAGCCCCAGCATTTT.

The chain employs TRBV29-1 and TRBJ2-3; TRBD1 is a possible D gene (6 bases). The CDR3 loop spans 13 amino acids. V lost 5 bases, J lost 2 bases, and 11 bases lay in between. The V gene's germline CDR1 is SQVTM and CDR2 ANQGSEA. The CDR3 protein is CSVHRDNTDTQYF. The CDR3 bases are TGCAGCGTTCACCGGGACAACACAGATACGCAGTATTTT.

In nucleotides, the CDR3 is TGCAGTGCCAGTCGGGGGGTTAAGGGCTACACCTTC. Its translation: CSASRGVKGYTF. The V call is TRBV20-1, the J call TRBJ1-2; tentative D call: TRBD1 (5 bases). V dropped 6 bases and J dropped 8 bases, with 16 bases sitting between them. Germline CDR1 reads DFQATT; CDR2 reads SNEGSKA (reference sequence). The CDR3 length is 12 residues.

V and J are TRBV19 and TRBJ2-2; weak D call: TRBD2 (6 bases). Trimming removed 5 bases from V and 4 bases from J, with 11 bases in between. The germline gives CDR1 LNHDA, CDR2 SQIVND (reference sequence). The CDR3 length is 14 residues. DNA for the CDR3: TGTGCCAGTAGTGGGGGGATCGGCACCGGGGAGCTGTTTTTT. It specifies CASSGGIGTGELFF.

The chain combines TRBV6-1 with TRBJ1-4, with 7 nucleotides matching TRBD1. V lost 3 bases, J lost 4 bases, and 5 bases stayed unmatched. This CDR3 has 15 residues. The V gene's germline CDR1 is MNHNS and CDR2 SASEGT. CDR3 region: CASSDRDRNNEKLFF. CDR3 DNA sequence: TGTGCCAGCAGTGACCGGGACAGAAATAATGAAAAACTGTTTTTT.

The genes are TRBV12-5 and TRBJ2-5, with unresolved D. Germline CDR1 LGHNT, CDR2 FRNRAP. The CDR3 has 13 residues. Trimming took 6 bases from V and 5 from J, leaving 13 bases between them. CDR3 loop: CASGSLNEETQYF. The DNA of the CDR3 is TGTGCTAGTGGCTCCTTAAACGAGGAGACCCAGTACTTC. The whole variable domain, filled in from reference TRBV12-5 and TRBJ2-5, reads DARVTQTPRHKVTEMGQEVTMRCQPILGHNTVFWYRQTMMQGLELLAYFRNRAPLDDSGMPKDRFSAEMPDATLATLKIQPSEPRDSAVYFCASGSLNEETQYFGPGTRLLVL.

Here the CDR3 reads CASSPHRGSNYGYTF. The CDR3 nucleotides read TGTGCCAGCAGCCCCCACCGGGGGTCCAACTATGGCTACACCTTC. The V and J genes are TRBV7-2 and TRBJ1-2; weak D call: TRBD1 (5 bases). The CDR3 runs to 15 residues. Looked up from germline, CDR1 is SGHTA and CDR2 is FQGNSA. Trimming removed 5 bases at V and 2 bases at J, with 15 bases between.

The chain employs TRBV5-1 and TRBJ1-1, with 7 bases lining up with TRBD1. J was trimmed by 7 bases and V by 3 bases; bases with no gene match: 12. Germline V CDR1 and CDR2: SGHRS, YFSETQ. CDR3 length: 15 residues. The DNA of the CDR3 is TGCGCCAGCAGCTCGCTAGAGGCCGGGACAGTTGAAGCTTTCTTT. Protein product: CASSSLEAGTVEAFF.

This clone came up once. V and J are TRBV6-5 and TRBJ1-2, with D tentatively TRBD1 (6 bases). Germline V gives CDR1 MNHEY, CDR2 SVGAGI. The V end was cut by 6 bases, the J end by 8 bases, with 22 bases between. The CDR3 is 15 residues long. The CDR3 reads CASRKTGGADSGYTF. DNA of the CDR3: TGTGCCAGCAGAAAAACCGGGGGGGCCGATTCAGGCTACACCTTC.

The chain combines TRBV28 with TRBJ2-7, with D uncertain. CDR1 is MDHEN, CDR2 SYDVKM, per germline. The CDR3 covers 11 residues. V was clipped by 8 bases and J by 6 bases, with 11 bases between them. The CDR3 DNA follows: TGTGCCAGCCAGGTTTTGGGCGAGCAGTACTTC. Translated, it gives CASQVLGEQYF.

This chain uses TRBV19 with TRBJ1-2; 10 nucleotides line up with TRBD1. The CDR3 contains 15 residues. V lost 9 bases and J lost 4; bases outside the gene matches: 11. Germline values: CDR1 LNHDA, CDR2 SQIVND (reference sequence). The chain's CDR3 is CASRPGTGDVYGYTF. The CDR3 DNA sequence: TGTGCCAGCCGACCCGGGACAGGGGATGTCTATGGCTACACCTTC.

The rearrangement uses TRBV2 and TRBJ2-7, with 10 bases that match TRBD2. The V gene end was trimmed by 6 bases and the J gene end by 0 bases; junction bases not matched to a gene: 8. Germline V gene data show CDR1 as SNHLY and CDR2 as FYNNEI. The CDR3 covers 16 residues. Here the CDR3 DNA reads TGTGCCAGCAGGGGTAGCGGGAGGCCTTACTCCTACGAGCAGTACTTC. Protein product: CASRGSGRPYSYEQYF.

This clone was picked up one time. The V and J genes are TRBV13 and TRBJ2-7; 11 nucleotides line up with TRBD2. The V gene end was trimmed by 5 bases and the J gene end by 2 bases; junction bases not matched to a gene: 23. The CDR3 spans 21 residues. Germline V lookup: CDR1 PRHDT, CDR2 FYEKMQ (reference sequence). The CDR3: CASSDRGGGTSGPRAPYEQYF. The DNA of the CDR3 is TGTGCCAGCAGCGATCGTGGGGGGGGGACTAGCGGACCGAGAGCACCCTACGAGCAGTACTTC.

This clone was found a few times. The CDR3 spells CASRNRGFNQPQHF. CDR3 DNA sequence: TGTGCCAGCAGGAACAGGGGATTCAATCAGCCCCAGCATTTT. The J gene is TRBJ1-5, the V gene TRBV6-6, with 7 bases that match TRBD1. This CDR3 is built from 14 residues. Trimming removed 6 bases from V and 3 bases from J; junction bases left unmatched: 5. The germline V gene encodes CDR1 MNHNY and CDR2 SVGAGI (reference sequence).

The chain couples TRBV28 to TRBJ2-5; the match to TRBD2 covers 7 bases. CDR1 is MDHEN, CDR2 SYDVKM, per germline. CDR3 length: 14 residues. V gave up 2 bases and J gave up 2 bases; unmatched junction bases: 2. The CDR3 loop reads CASSLAGVQETQYF. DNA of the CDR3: TGTGCCAGCAGTTTAGCGGGAGTTCAAGAGACCCAGTACTTC.